One and the same sample provided the 12 T cell receptor beta chains below, sequenced in a study of blood T cell repertoires in COVID-19. Assay used: immunoSEQ multiplex PCR; TCRdb lists only in-frame clones, some missing. The sample includes roughly 240,000 clones, 86% of them seen just once. The sample comprised peripheral blood. The receptor source for this set is a woman of 80 years or more with COVID-19, enrolled during active disease.

This rearrangement joins TRBV2 to TRBJ1-5; a possible D gene is TRBD1 (5 bases). The CDR3 contains 14 residues. Germline lookup yields CDR1 SNHLY and CDR2 FYNNEI. Trimming shortened V by 8 bases and J by 6 bases, and 17 bases separated the two germline ends. The CDR3 DNA follows: TGTGCCAGCGGGATCCCAGGGAAGGCTCAGCCCCAGCATTTT. Its protein product is CASGIPGKAQPQHF.

This clone was seen only once. The V call is TRBV2, the J call TRBJ2-5; D possibly corresponds to TRBD2 (6 bases). CDR1 and CDR2 (germline): SNHLY, FYNNEI. The CDR3 totals 15 residues. V dropped 5 bases and J dropped 2 bases, with 15 bases sitting between them. The CDR3 spells CASSPRAGSQETQYF. CDR3 in DNA: TGTGCCAGCAGTCCCCGGGCGGGGTCGCAAGAGACCCAGTACTTC.

The chain combines TRBV2 with TRBJ1-2; weak D call: TRBD1 (5 bases). CDR1 is SNHLY and CDR2 is FYNNEI in the germline V gene. V dropped 4 bases and J dropped 2 bases, with 5 bases sitting between them. The CDR3 extends over 12 amino acids. CDR3 loop: CASSAGNYGYTF. The CDR3 DNA reads TGTGCCAGCAGTGCAGGGAACTATGGCTACACCTTC.

V usage is TRBV5-1 and J usage is TRBJ1-4; D not certain. Deletions cut 1 base from V and 6 bases from J, with 7 bases between. The germline V gene encodes CDR1 SGHRS and CDR2 YFSETQ. The CDR3 is 13 amino acids. CDR3 residues: CASSLSLDEKLFF. The DNA for the CDR3 is TGCGCCAGCAGCTTGAGCTTGGATGAAAAACTGTTTTTT.

The V call is TRBV7-9, the J call TRBJ1-1; D might be TRBD1 (6 bases). The germline CDR1 and CDR2 sequences are SEHNR and FQNEAQ (reference sequence). The CDR3 contains 14 residues. Trimming shortened V by 7 bases and J by 3 bases, and 15 bases separated the two germline ends. The CDR3 bases are TGTGCCAGCACCCGCAGGGGTTCTGACACTGAAGCTTTCTTT. It codes for CASTRRGSDTEAFF.

This chain links TRBV6-5 with TRBJ1-2, with D maybe TRBD1 (6 bases). The V end lost 5 bases, the J end lost 6 bases, and 10 bases lay between the germline ends. Germline V gene data show CDR1 as MNHEY and CDR2 as SVGAGI. The CDR3 contains 12 residues. In DNA, the CDR3 is TGTGCCAGCAGTCAGGGGTGGAATGGCTACACCTTC. As protein: CASSQGWNGYTF.

The V gene is TRBV5-6, the J gene TRBJ1-6, with D unresolved. The ends were cut back, 4 bases at V and 0 bases at J, with 11 bases in the middle. The CDR3 loop spans 16 amino acids. Germline V gives CDR1 SGHDT, CDR2 YYEEEE. The CDR3 nucleotides read TGTGCCAGCAGCCCTACCCCGAGCTCCTATAATTCACCCCTCCACTTT. It codes for CASSPTPSSYNSPLHF.

This clone appeared a few times. This chain joins TRBV2 and TRBJ1-5, with TRBD1 matching over 8 bases. CDR1 and CDR2 from the germline V gene are SNHLY and FYNNEI. V was pared by 5 bases and J by 4 bases, with 10 bases of the junction left unmatched. This CDR3 comprises 16 residues. The DNA of the CDR3 is TGTGCCAGCAGTCTCCGCCCAGGGGGCCCGAATCAGCCCCAGCATTTT. The encoded protein is CASSLRPGGPNQPQHF.

The gene calls are TRBV6-6 and TRBJ2-7, with D perhaps TRBD1 (5 bases). This CDR3 is 14 amino acids long. The germline V gene has CDR1 MNHNY and CDR2 SVGAGI (reference sequence). Trimming took off 7 bases at V and 3 bases at J, with 16 bases between the two ends. CDR3 sequence reads: CASNPSGAVYEQYF. DNA for the CDR3: TGTGCCAGCAACCCGTCTGGGGCTGTCTACGAGCAGTACTTC.

This clone came up once. In nucleotides, the CDR3 is TGTGCCAGCAGTTTAGATCCGGGACAGTATTCACCCCTCCACTTT. Translating it yields CASSLDPGQYSPLHF. The chain carries TRBV5-4 and TRBJ1-6, with 7 nucleotides matching TRBD1. CDR3 length: 15 residues. J lost 8 bases, V lost 5 bases, and 10 bases had no gene match. Germline CDR1 SGHNT, CDR2 YYREEE (reference sequence).

V is TRBV4-2 and J is TRBJ1-5; D call uncertain. The CDR3 is 19 amino acids. The germline V gene encodes CDR1 LGHNA and CDR2 YNFKEQ. Trimming removed 0 bases at V and 3 bases at J, with 21 bases between. This chain's CDR3 is CASSQDLVVGLGYNQPQHF. CDR3 DNA sequence: TGTGCCAGCAGCCAAGATCTCGTGGTAGGACTAGGCTACAATCAGCCCCAGCATTTT.

The V gene is TRBV5-8, the J gene TRBJ1-6; 8 bases fit TRBD1. The CDR3 spans 13 residues. Trimming at V came to 6 bases and at J to 10 bases, leaving 6 bases not matched to a gene. Germline loops: CDR1 SGHTS, CDR2 YDEGEE. The CDR3 sequence is CASTPDRVSPLHF. CDR3 DNA: TGTGCCAGCACCCCGGACAGGGTCTCACCCCTCCACTTT.